This T cell receptor (beta chain) appears in the sequencing data of a study of blood T cell repertoires in COVID-19. Background on the study: Nucleic acid was either cDNA or gDNA, and it came from T cells, B-cell-depleted T cells, or PBMCs.

Source study methods: Amplification from reference gene primers served as the basis for estimated nucleated cell counts. Profiling relied on immunoSEQ multiplex PCR, and the TCRdb table lists in-frame clones only, not all of them. V and J calls and clone size are those listed in that table; D and trimming were worked out from the DNA. The data hold 60,000 to 75,000 clones, with more than 85% observed a single time. Enrolment of Seattle patients took place during active infection, and they were followed longitudinally. The V gene lost 5 bases and the J gene lost 10 bases, with 20 bases spanning the gap. The germline gives CDR1 MNHEY, CDR2 SVGAGI. The CDR3 extends over 14 amino acids.

This sequence was found in a man aged 40-49 years with COVID-19, enrolled during active disease. Material: peripheral blood. The V and J genes are TRBV6-5 and TRBJ1-2; D call uncertain. The DNA of the CDR3 is TGTGCCAGCAGTCCATCCGGGAGAGCCTTTCCCTACACCTTC. As protein: CASSPSGRAFPYTF.